A single sample gave rise to the 4 T cell receptor beta chains below, sequenced in a study of lung T cells in sarcoidosis with Löfgren's syndrome (dated by TCRdb to about 2017). The sample was run on an Illumina MiSeq. TCRdb's own reprocessing of the public reads used fastp at Q25 and MiXCR and kept productive beta chains. Each CDR3 protein gets just one entry, which takes the most common genes and DNA from the rows behind it. This sample is represented by some 65,000 distinct CDR3 sequences; around 20% of them were singletons. The top ten hold about 2.3% of the sample. Sequencing was carried out using CD4+ T cells from PBMCs. These receptors were obtained from a human donor with sarcoidosis (Löfgren's syndrome or another form), or a control subject (not recorded which).

This sequence joins TRBV28 and TRBJ2-7, with 7 bases fitting TRBD1. The J segment lost 1 base and the V segment lost 4 bases, leaving 7 bases of the junction unmatched. Germline loops: CDR1 MDHEN, CDR2 SYDVKM. This CDR3 contains 15 residues. Written as DNA, the CDR3 is TGTGCCAGCAGTTCACCCGGACAGGTGTCCTACGAGCAGTACTTC. Amino acid sequence: CASSSPGQVSYEQYF.

The chain employs TRBV6-4 and TRBJ1-2, with D possibly being TRBD1 (5 bases). Germline V gene lookup returns CDR1 MRHNA and CDR2 SNTAGT. Deletions cut 1 base from V and 4 bases from J, with 13 bases between. The CDR3 extends over 15 amino acids. CDR3 bases: TGTGCCAGCAGTGACTTGCCGGGACTCGGCTATGGCTACACCTTC. This sequence encodes CASSDLPGLGYGYTF.

This clonotype has a count of ten or more. The CDR3, as DNA: TGTGCCAGCAGCTTAGTGGGCGGCGGCAATTCACCCCTCCACTTT. Protein: CASSLVGGGNSPLHF. The V and J genes are TRBV7-2 and TRBJ1-6; D unclear. Between the trimmed V and J ends, which lost 1 base and 7 bases, there was a span of 11 bases. The germline V gene encodes CDR1 SGHTA and CDR2 FQGNSA. CDR3 length equals 15 residues.

In its sample, this clonotype was seen many times. The chain links TRBV20-1 to TRBJ2-3; 7 nucleotides align to TRBD2. Germline-derived CDR1 and CDR2 are DFQATT and SNEGSKA (reference sequence). The length of the CDR3 is 13 residues. The CDR3 bases are TGCGGGAGCCGGGACTATCAGTCAGATACGCAGTATTTT. This translates into CGSRDYQSDTQYF.